This T cell receptor beta chain was identified during a study of metastatic and nonmetastatic thyroid tumors. Background on the study: Repertoire data that came from the blood and tumor or nodule tissue of malignant and benign thyroid patients were compared.

Turning to this clone: Its antigen is unknown.

Patients were all untreated before their thyroid surgery. TCRdb re-clonotyped the PCR reads via MiXCR. This sample carries 21,000 or so clones, around 28% of them seen once, and the ten largest clones take approximately 18%. General study findings and limits: Significantly greater TCR beta diversity was reportedly found in malignant thyroid tumors than in benign nodules (in blood and tumor).

V was clipped by 1 base and J by 7 bases; unmatched bases: 15. Germline V gene lookup returns CDR1 SGHRS and CDR2 YFSETQ. The CDR3 has 17 residues. The TCR originated in a female donor with papillary thyroid cancer or a benign thyroid nodule (not recorded which). Some clones in this sample may be carry-over from other donors' samples. This sequence joins TRBV5-1 and TRBJ2-7; TRBD1 matches 9 bases. The source material was blood. CDR3 protein: CASSLTQPGQGFGEQYF. In nucleotides, the CDR3 is TGCGCCAGCAGCTTGACCCAACCGGGACAGGGTTTCGGGGAGCAGTACTTC. The complete variable domain, with remaining parts taken from reference TRBV5-1 and TRBJ2-7, reads KAGVTQTPRYLIKTRGQQVTLSCSPISGHRSVSWYQQTPGQGLQFLFEYFSETQRNKGNFPGRFSGRQFSNSRSEMNVSTLELGDSALYLCASSLTQPGQGFGEQYFGPGTRLTVT.